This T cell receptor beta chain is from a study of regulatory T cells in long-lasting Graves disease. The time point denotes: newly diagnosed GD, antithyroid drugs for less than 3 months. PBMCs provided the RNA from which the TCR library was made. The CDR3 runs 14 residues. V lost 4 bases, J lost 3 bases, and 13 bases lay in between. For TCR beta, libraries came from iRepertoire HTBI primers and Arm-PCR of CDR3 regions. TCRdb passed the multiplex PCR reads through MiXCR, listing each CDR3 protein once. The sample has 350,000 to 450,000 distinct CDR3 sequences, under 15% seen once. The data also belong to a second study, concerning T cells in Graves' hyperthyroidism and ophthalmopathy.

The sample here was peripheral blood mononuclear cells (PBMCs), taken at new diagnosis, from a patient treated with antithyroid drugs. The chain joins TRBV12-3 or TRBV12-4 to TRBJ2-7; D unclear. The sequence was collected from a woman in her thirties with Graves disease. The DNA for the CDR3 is TGTGCCAGCAGTTCTACCCCGGGCAACTACGAGCAGTACTTC. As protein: CASSSTPGNYEQYF.